This TCR beta chain was observed in a study of radiotherapy plus CTLA-4 blockade in lung cancer. About the research overall: Disease control reached roughly 33%, with objective responses in 15% to 20%.

Enrolled patients, whose metastatic non-small-cell lung cancer was chemo-refractory, received focal radiation plus CTLA-4 blockade with ipilimumab. For this clone: Antigen: not known.

V was clipped by 6 bases and J by 8 bases; unmatched bases: 5. The CDR3 has 14 amino acids. Per germline, CDR1 MNHNS and CDR2 SASEGT. Measured with immunoSEQ multiplex PCR; TCRdb has only the in-frame clones, and not every one. The data show approximately 100,000 clones, about 81% seen once. Overall study results and limits: Response, reportedly, was best predicted by interferon-beta along with early blood T cell clone dynamics. There was expansion of tumor-derived TCR clones in blood after radiotherapy plus ipilimumab.

This receptor was obtained from a human donor with non-small cell lung cancer who had a partial response to radiotherapy plus ipilimumab. The chain employs TRBV6-1 and TRBJ1-4; TRBD1 matches at 11 bases. The specimen comprised peripheral blood, sampled from a patient treated with radiotherapy plus ipilimumab. The chain's CDR3 is CASSSGQGEEKLFF. CDR3 nucleotides: TGTGCCAGCAGCTCGGGACAGGGGGAGGAAAAACTGTTTTTT.